This TCR beta chain is from a study of T cells in Graves' hyperthyroidism and ophthalmopathy. Whole-study findings and limits: The blood repertoire included most of the expanded thyroid clonotypes above 0.001.

Exclusion of patients followed from uncontrolled infection, other autoimmune disease, pregnancy or lactation. The germline gives CDR1 MNHEY, CDR2 SVGAGI. Trimming cost V 2 bases and J 10 bases; bases outside gene matches: 4. This CDR3 comprises 15 residues. A remark on this clonotype: Antigen unknown.

RNA transcripts yielded amplified TCR beta CDR3 regions. TCR CDR3 regions were first amplified by RT-PCR with HTBI primers. Each CDR3 protein is one row after TCRdb ran MiXCR on the multiplex PCR reads. The sample contains 300,000 to 450,000 distinct CDR3 sequences, about a sixth of which appear only once. This chain uses TRBV6-5 with TRBJ1-6, with 11 nucleotides matching TRBD1. The sequence was collected from a woman aged 18-35 years with Graves' hyperthyroidism that later progressed to Graves' ophthalmopathy. The source material was blood. This CDR3 is CASSYAGQGVSPLHF. The CDR3 DNA sequence: TGTGCCAGCAGTTACGCGGGACAGGGGGTATCACCCCTCCACTTT.